A selection of T cell receptor beta chains follows, all from one sample in a study of T cell responses to AZD1222 COVID-19 vaccine. Sequencing used immunoSEQ multiplex PCR; TCRdb keeps in-frame clones, though not all of them. This repertoire shows about 88,000 clones, about 93% found once; its top ten account for 5.2%. The input for sequencing was peripheral blood, taken on day 0 of MenACWY control vaccination. The receptor set was obtained from an adult in good health. The CDR3 runs from the conserved cysteine through the conserved F or W. A D gene is named only where the DNA matches it firmly. Size is stated for part of the rows, as once, few or many counts, or as a class when the clone is expanded.

j_call	clone_size	v_call	d_call	cdr3_aa	cdr3_nt
TRBJ1-2	.	TRBV6-5	.	CASSYKGNYGYTF	TGTGCCAGCAGTTACAAGGGGAACTATGGCTACACCTTC
TRBJ2-1	.	TRBV6-5	TRBD1	CASSVGQGRPEQFF	TGTGCCAGCAGCGTAGGACAGGGTCGGCCTGAGCAGTTCTTC
TRBJ1-1	once	TRBV10-3	TRBD1	CAISDRQGLWAEAFF	TGTGCCATCAGTGATCGACAGGGGCTGTGGGCTGAAGCTTTCTTT
TRBJ1-6	.	TRBV6-1	TRBD1	CASSEQDRDSPLHF	TGTGCCAGCAGTGAACAGGACAGGGACTCACCCCTCCACTTT
TRBJ1-5	.	TRBV19	.	CASRGFLDNPRYSNQPQHF	TGTGCCAGTAGAGGTTTTTTGGACAACCCCCGTTATAGCAATCAGCCCCAGCATTTT
TRBJ1-4	.	TRBV24-1	TRBD1	CATSDSTGVVEKLFF	TGTGCCACCAGTGACTCGACAGGGGTGGTTGAAAAACTGTTTTTT
TRBJ1-2	.	TRBV10-3	.	CAISEGQGQGYTF	TGTGCCATCAGTGAGGGGCAGGGGCAAGGCTACACCTTC
TRBJ2-2	.	TRBV5-4	TRBD2	CASSIGTSASNTGELFF	TGTGCCAGCAGCATCGGGACTAGCGCATCGAACACCGGGGAGCTGTTTTTT
TRBJ2-1	.	TRBV6-1	.	CASSEALQGPLYNEQFF	TGTGCCAGCAGTGAAGCGCTACAGGGCCCCCTTTACAATGAGCAGTTCTTC
TRBJ1-5	.	TRBV9	.	CASSLYRAVNQPQHF	TGTGCCAGCAGCTTATACAGGGCAGTCAATCAGCCCCAGCATTTT
TRBJ1-2	.	TRBV9	.	CASSVAAGRGYTF	TGTGCCAGCAGCGTAGCGGCAGGAAGAGGCTACACCTTC
TRBJ1-2	.	TRBV29-1	.	CSVEDLQTGVHGYTF	TGCAGCGTTGAAGATCTTCAAACAGGAGTACATGGCTACACCTTC
TRBJ1-5	.	TRBV28	.	CASSLGLGSLPQHF	TGTGCCAGCAGTTTAGGGCTCGGGAGTCTCCCCCAGCATTTT
TRBJ2-5	.	TRBV2	.	CASSEGRVAETQYF	TGTGCCAGCAGTGAGGGCAGGGTGGCAGAGACCCAGTACTTC
TRBJ2-1	.	TRBV18	TRBD2	CASSPSGSSYNEQFF	TGTGCCAGCTCACCAAGCGGGAGCTCCTACAATGAGCAGTTCTTC
TRBJ1-2	.	TRBV3-1/TRBV3-2	TRBD1	CASSSPGTGGKGYTF	TGTGCCAGCAGCTCACCTGGGACAGGGGGTAAAGGCTACACCTTC
TRBJ2-5	.	TRBV18	TRBD1	CASSPPGQAIQETQYF	TGTGCCAGCTCACCACCGGGACAGGCGATCCAAGAGACCCAGTACTTC
TRBJ2-7	.	TRBV18	TRBD1	CASSQGQGADEQYF	TGTGCCAGCTCACAGGGACAGGGGGCGGACGAGCAGTACTTC
TRBJ2-2	.	TRBV29-1	.	CSAPITSTGELFF	TGCAGCGCCCCCATTACTAGCACCGGGGAGCTGTTTTTT
TRBJ2-1	.	TRBV6-5	.	CASSTSFSYNEQFF	TGTGCCAGCTCAACTTCTTTCTCCTACAATGAGCAGTTCTTC
TRBJ2-1	.	TRBV5-8	TRBD2	CASTLAGGPSYNEQFF	TGTGCCAGCACCTTAGCGGGAGGGCCTTCTTACAATGAGCAGTTCTTC
TRBJ1-3	.	TRBV5-6	.	CASSYPAAVGNTIYF	TGTGCCAGCAGCTATCCTGCAGCCGTTGGAAACACCATATATTTT
TRBJ2-7	.	TRBV6-5	.	CASWSAFEQYF	TGTGCCAGTTGGTCCGCCTTCGAGCAGTACTTC
TRBJ1-1	.	TRBV18	.	CASSLRPVTNTEAFF	TGTGCCAGCTCACTTCGGCCCGTGACGAACACTGAAGCTTTCTTT
TRBJ1-4	.	TRBV5-1	TRBD1	CASSLTGDREKLFF	TGCGCCAGCAGCTTGACAGGGGATAGGGAAAAACTGTTTTTT
TRBJ2-2	.	TRBV5-1	.	CASSLGVASNTGELFF	TGCGCCAGCAGCTTGGGGGTAGCTTCGAACACCGGGGAGCTGTTTTTT
TRBJ2-5	.	TRBV7-7	.	CASSPSPAGTQETQYF	TGTGCTAGCAGCCCCAGCCCCGCAGGGACCCAAGAGACCCAGTACTTC
TRBJ2-1	.	TRBV7-2	TRBD2	CASTPWLAGGSEQFF	TGTGCCAGCACCCCCTGGCTAGCGGGAGGTTCTGAGCAGTTCTTC
TRBJ1-3	.	TRBV18	TRBD1	CASSIDRVPGNTIYF	TGTGCCAGCTCAATCGACAGGGTTCCTGGAAACACCATATATTTT
TRBJ2-3	once	TRBV5-1	TRBD2	CASSLAGGLDTDTQYF	TGCGCCAGCAGCTTGGCCGGGGGACTAGACACAGATACGCAGTATTTT
TRBJ1-2	.	TRBV4-3	TRBD1	CASSQTQGVGGYTF	TGCGCCAGCAGCCAAACCCAGGGGGTGGGGGGCTACACCTTC
TRBJ2-3	.	TRBV2	TRBD2	CASSEGLALRVAGRTDTQYF	TGTGCCAGCAGTGAAGGGTTGGCCCTCCGGGTAGCGGGAAGAACAGATACGCAGTATTTT
TRBJ1-1	.	TRBV4-3	.	CASSQDKGEAFF	TGCGCCAGCAGCCAAGATAAGGGTGAAGCTTTCTTT
TRBJ1-2	.	TRBV5-1	.	CASNRGETNYGYTF	TGCGCCAGCAACCGGGGGGAAACTAACTATGGCTACACCTTC
TRBJ1-2	.	TRBV5-1	TRBD1	CASSARAGGHGYTF	TGCGCCAGCAGCGCCCGAGCAGGGGGGCATGGCTACACCTTC
TRBJ2-5	.	TRBV7-6	TRBD1	CASSSSTGGRPETQYF	TGTGCCAGCAGCTCGTCAACAGGGGGCCGCCCCGAGACCCAGTACTTC
TRBJ2-2	.	TRBV19	.	CASSIDQAIYPGELFF	TGTGCCAGTAGTATAGACCAGGCAATCTATCCCGGGGAGCTGTTTTTT
TRBJ2-7	.	TRBV5-1	TRBD1	CASSLGTGDIEQYF	TGCGCCAGCAGCCTTGGGACAGGGGACATCGAGCAGTACTTC
TRBJ2-4	.	TRBV13	TRBD1	CASSSLTGPKNIQYF	TGTGCCAGCAGCTCGTTGACAGGGCCCAAAAACATTCAGTACTTC
TRBJ2-2	.	TRBV6-6	.	CASRSKGPDTGELFF	TGTGCCAGCAGGTCCAAGGGGCCGGACACCGGGGAGCTGTTTTTT
TRBJ1-3	.	TRBV7-9	.	CASSSGGSSGNTIYF	TGTGCCAGCAGCTCTGGGGGAAGCTCTGGAAACACCATATATTTT
TRBJ2-2	.	TRBV6-5	.	CASSYWAGQSTGELFF	TGTGCCAGCAGTTACTGGGCGGGACAGTCCACCGGGGAGCTGTTTTTT
TRBJ2-2	.	TRBV7-9	.	CASSQENTGELFF	TGTGCCAGCAGCCAGGAGAACACCGGGGAGCTGTTTTTT
TRBJ1-5	few	TRBV25-1	.	CASSEVGSNQPQHF	TGTGCCAGCAGTGAAGTTGGTAGCAATCAGCCCCAGCATTTT
TRBJ2-1	once	TRBV3-1/TRBV3-2	.	CASSQVGPYNEQFF	TGTGCCAGCAGCCAAGTCGGCCCCTACAATGAGCAGTTCTTC
TRBJ2-7	.	TRBV10-3	.	CAISDSRTSSYEQYF	TGTGCCATCAGTGATTCCAGGACAAGCTCCTACGAGCAGTACTTC
TRBJ2-1	.	TRBV5-1	.	CASSLGQSYNGQFF	TGCGCCAGCAGCTTGGGACAGAGCTACAATGGGCAGTTCTTC
TRBJ1-2	.	TRBV1	.	CTSSQEGEGGGTF	TGCACCAGCAGCCAAGAGGGAGAAGGGGGTGGGACCTTC
TRBJ1-4	.	TRBV11-2	.	CASSLGVANEKLFF	TGTGCCAGCAGCTTAGGGGTAGCTAATGAAAAACTGTTTTTT
TRBJ2-1	.	TRBV5-1	.	CASSLAGRPSYNEQFF	TGCGCCAGCAGCTTGGCTGGGCGCCCCTCCTACAATGAGCAGTTCTTC
TRBJ1-2	.	TRBV18	.	CASSTPRTDYGYTF	TGTGCCAGCTCTACCCCCAGGACGGATTATGGCTACACCTTC
TRBJ1-2	.	TRBV28	.	CASSPPQGLQGGYTF	TGTGCCAGCAGTCCACCTCAGGGGCTGCAGGGAGGCTACACCTTC
TRBJ1-5	.	TRBV7-2	TRBD1	CASSPGTVSNQPQHF	TGTGCCAGCAGCCCCGGGACAGTTAGCAATCAGCCCCAGCATTTT
TRBJ1-2	.	TRBV15	.	CATSRDRDGYTF	TGTGCCACCAGCAGAGACCGGGACGGCTACACCTTC
TRBJ1-5	.	TRBV12-3/TRBV12-4	.	CASSLSRDQPQHF	TGTGCCAGCAGTTTATCCAGGGATCAGCCCCAGCATTTT
TRBJ2-7	.	TRBV7-8	TRBD1	CASSPRDRAGYEQYF	TGTGCCAGCAGTCCCCGGGACAGGGCGGGCTACGAGCAGTACTTC